A single sample is the source of the 20 T cell receptor beta chains below, sequenced in a study of control samples from healthy donors and cancer patients. Generated by immunoSEQ multiplex PCR, the TCRdb table keeps only in-frame clones and is missing some. This sample has roughly 130,000 clones, with around 90% found just once. Material: blood. The receptors shown here come from a man aged 18 to 29 in good health.

The J gene is TRBJ1-1, the V gene TRBV7-2; possible D gene TRBD1, 5 bases. CDR3 length: 15 amino acids. Deletions cut 5 bases from V and 0 bases from J, with 13 bases between. Germline lookup yields CDR1 SGHTA and CDR2 FQGNSA. The CDR3 loop is CASSSTGGVNTEAFF. The CDR3 region has the DNA TGTGCCAGCAGCAGCACGGGGGGAGTGAACACTGAAGCTTTCTTT.

J is TRBJ2-7 and V is TRBV7-9, with D unclear. Trimming cost V 3 bases and J 5 bases, with 11 bases left between them. Germline CDR1 is SEHNR and CDR2 is FQNEAQ (reference sequence). The CDR3 totals 13 residues. As DNA, the CDR3 is TGTGCCAGCAGCTTTGGCAGATCCCACGAGCAGTACGTC. It translates to CASSFGRSHEQYV.

This chain uses TRBV28 with TRBJ2-2; D ambiguous. The CDR3 contains 15 residues. The germline gives CDR1 MDHEN, CDR2 SYDVKM. Trimming took off 4 bases at V and 4 bases at J, with 13 bases between the two ends. CDR3 sequence (DNA): TGTGCCAGCAGTTATCCCGGCAGACCCACCGGGGAGCTGTTTTTT. Translated, it gives CASSYPGRPTGELFF.

V usage is TRBV12-3 or TRBV12-4 and J usage is TRBJ1-1; no clear D. Trimming left V 3 bases short and J 4 bases short, with 6 bases between. The CDR3 runs to 12 residues. The CDR3 DNA is TGTGCCAGCAGTTTTTTTTCCACTGAAGCTTTCTTT. Translated, it gives CASSFFSTEAFF.

V is TRBV7-3 and J is TRBJ2-3, with 7 bases identical to TRBD1. Looked up from germline, CDR1 is SGHTA and CDR2 is FQGTGA. Germline trimming cut 5 bases from V and 2 bases from J; bases unmatched to any gene: 7. The CDR3 loop spans 15 amino acids. This CDR3 is CASSETGDNTDTQYF. CDR3 nucleotides: TGTGCCAGCAGCGAAACAGGGGATAACACAGATACGCAGTATTTT.

This chain uses TRBV15 with TRBJ1-2; no definite D call. This CDR3 has 13 amino acids. Deletions cut 8 bases from V and 8 bases from J, with 18 bases between. Per the germline V gene, CDR1 is LNHNV and CDR2 is YYDKDF (reference sequence). The CDR3 is CATSPVTVGGYTF. CDR3 bases: TGTGCCACCTCCCCTGTTACGGTGGGCGGCTACACCTTC.

V and J are TRBV3-1 (or the pseudogene TRBV3-2) and TRBJ1-3; unclear D gene. V lost 4 bases and J lost 8, with 12 bases in between. This CDR3 has 13 residues. Germline values: CDR1 LGHDT, CDR2 YNNKEL (reference sequence). The CDR3, as DNA: TGTGCCAGCAGCCGACTCCCCGGAGACACCATATATTTT. Its protein product is CASSRLPGDTIYF.

V and J are TRBV5-1 and TRBJ2-7; 10 nucleotides line up with TRBD1. Germline V gives CDR1 SGHRS, CDR2 YFSETQ. CDR3 length equals 13 residues. V trimming: 7 bases; J trimming: 4 bases; junction bases outside the gene matches: 5. The CDR3 sequence is CASLRQGAYEQYF. CDR3 DNA sequence: TGCGCCAGCCTAAGACAGGGGGCTTACGAGCAGTACTTC.

In this sample, this clone turned up once. V usage is TRBV5-4 and J usage is TRBJ1-4; 11 bases fit TRBD1. This CDR3 contains 17 residues. J lost 1 base, V lost 3 bases, and 5 bases had no gene match. Germline CDR1 SGHNT, CDR2 YYREEE (reference sequence). The CDR3: CASSSRGQGGTNEKLFF. The CDR3 nucleotides are TGTGCCAGCAGCTCGAGGGGACAGGGGGGAACTAATGAAAAACTGTTTTTT.

This clone was found a few times. V is TRBV10-2 and J is TRBJ1-5, with a tentative D call TRBD1 (6 bases). CDR1 is WSHSY and CDR2 is SAAADI in the germline V gene. Deletions cut 2 bases from V and 3 bases from J, with 8 bases between. The CDR3 is made up of 14 amino acids. In nucleotides, the CDR3 is TGCGCCAGCAGTGAGCAGGGGAACAATCAGCCCCAGCATTTT. It specifies CASSEQGNNQPQHF.

V is TRBV11-3 and J is TRBJ2-3; 9 nucleotides line up with TRBD1. The germline CDR1 and CDR2 sequences are SGHNT and YENEEA. The CDR3 totals 13 residues. V trimming: 5 bases; J trimming: 4 bases; junction bases outside the gene matches: 1. CDR3 coding DNA: TGTGCCAGCAGCCGGACAGGGGCAGATACGCAGTATTTT. It specifies CASSRTGADTQYF.

The gene calls are TRBV24-1 and TRBJ2-1; D possibly corresponds to TRBD1 (6 bases). V dropped 3 bases and J dropped 8 bases, with 13 bases sitting between them. Germline V lookup: CDR1 KGHDR, CDR2 SFDVKD. The CDR3 runs 14 residues. The CDR3 nucleotides are TGTGCCACCAGTGATATACAGGGTCTCGATGAGCAGTTCTTC. Its protein product is CATSDIQGLDEQFF.

The chain links TRBV5-6 to TRBJ2-1; the match to TRBD1 covers 7 bases. The CDR3 consists of 12 residues. With 6 bases clipped from V and 7 bases from J, the junction kept 4 bases outside the gene matches. Germline CDR1 reads SGHDT; CDR2 reads YYEEEE. As DNA, the CDR3 is TGTGCCAGCACGACAGGGTTGAATGAGCAGTTCTTC. Translation: CASTTGLNEQFF.

The chain has TRBV9 and TRBJ1-1; D ambiguous. Trimming left V 0 bases short and J 2 bases short, with 8 bases between. Germline values: CDR1 SGDLS, CDR2 YYNGEE. The CDR3 runs to 14 residues. CDR3 protein: CASSVDSVNTEAFF. The CDR3 DNA reads as TGTGCCAGCAGCGTAGACAGCGTAAACACTGAAGCTTTCTTT.

CDR3 sequence: CASGITGLQETQYF. The CDR3 DNA reads TGTGCCAGCGGAATTACCGGCCTCCAAGAGACCCAGTACTTC. The V call is TRBV27, the J call TRBJ2-5; D gene unclear. V lost 8 bases, J lost 1 base, and 14 bases lay in between. Germline V CDR1 and CDR2: MNHEY, SMNVEV (reference sequence). This CDR3 comprises 14 residues.

This chain uses TRBV5-1 with TRBJ2-5; TRBD2 matches at 10 bases. Per the germline V gene, CDR1 is SGHRS and CDR2 is YFSETQ. V lost 0 bases and J lost 5; bases outside the gene matches: 7. The CDR3 extends over 16 amino acids. In nucleotides, the CDR3 is TGCGCCAGCAGCTTGGTGGCTAGCGGGAGTAGGGAGACCCAGTACTTC. Translation: CASSLVASGSRETQYF. The full variable domain, completed using reference TRBV5-1 and TRBJ2-5, is KAGVTQTPRYLIKTRGQQVTLSCSPISGHRSVSWYQQTPGQGLQFLFEYFSETQRNKGNFPGRFSGRQFSNSRSEMNVSTLELGDSALYLCASSLVASGSRETQYFGPGTRLLVL.

V usage is TRBV27 and J usage is TRBJ2-1, with D maybe TRBD2 (6 bases). This CDR3 is 14 amino acids long. Trimming took 1 base from V and 9 from J, leaving 13 bases between them. Looked up from germline, CDR1 is MNHEY and CDR2 is SMNVEV (reference sequence). The CDR3 DNA follows: TGTGCCAGCAGTTTATTGCGGGGAGTCAGTGAGCAGTTCTTC. The encoded protein is CASSLLRGVSEQFF.

The chain is built from TRBV7-2 and TRBJ2-3; no clear D. Germline CDR1 SGHTA, CDR2 FQGNSA. V was clipped by 1 base and J by 2 bases, with 7 bases between them. The CDR3 has 14 residues. The CDR3 sequence is CASSLGPLTDTQYF. The CDR3 coding sequence is TGTGCCAGCAGCTTAGGGCCTCTCACAGATACGCAGTATTTT.

This clone has a handful of counts. This chain connects TRBV13 to TRBJ1-3; D is undetermined. The V gene's germline CDR1 is PRHDT and CDR2 FYEKMQ (reference sequence). V was cut by 0 bases and J by 4 bases, with 7 bases left in between. This CDR3 has 14 amino acids. CDR3 region: CASSLGETGNTIYF. In DNA form, the CDR3 reads TGTGCCAGCAGCTTAGGGGAGACAGGAAACACCATATATTTT.

V gene TRBV18 combines with J gene TRBJ2-3; D is unclear. The ends were cut back, 2 bases at V and 2 bases at J, with 2 bases in the middle. Germline CDR1 and CDR2: KGHSH and LQKENI. The CDR3 is 12 residues long. The CDR3 DNA follows: TGTGCCAGCTCACCATCCACAGATACGCAGTATTTT. It encodes CASSPSTDTQYF. The entire variable domain, with the rest obtained from reference TRBV18 and TRBJ2-3, is as follows: NAGVMQNPRHLVRRRGQEARLRCSPMKGHSHVYWYRQLPEEGLKFMVYLQKENIIDESGMPKERFSAEFPKEGPSILRIQQVVRGDSAAYFCASSPSTDTQYFGPGTRLTVL.